The 28 T cell receptor beta chains presented below share a single source sample, sequenced in a study of identical twins. MiXCR, run by TCRdb on the 5' RACE reads, gives a single entry per CDR3 protein. In the table there are about 530,000 distinct CDR3 sequences, around 20% of which are singletons. These same records also appear under a second study, on yellow fever vaccine responses in identical twins.

The sample comprised CD4+ T cells sorted from blood. The source of these receptors is a woman under 30 in good health.

This clonotype showed up just a few times. The chain recombines TRBV15 with TRBJ2-5, with a possible D match to TRBD1 (6 bases). This CDR3 contains 14 residues. CDR1 LNHNV and CDR2 YYDKDF come from the germline V gene (reference sequence). The V end lost 5 bases, the J end lost 5 bases, and 15 bases lay between the germline ends. CDR3 sequence reads: CATSVRDISETQYF. CDR3 coding DNA: TGTGCCACCAGCGTCCGGGACATCTCCGAGACCCAGTACTTC.

The chain employs TRBV2 and TRBJ1-5; D possibly corresponds to TRBD1 (6 bases). Germline assignment: CDR1 SNHLY and CDR2 FYNNEI. The V and J ends lost 5 bases and 11 bases respectively, with 10 bases between them. The CDR3 has 11 amino acids. CDR3 sequence reads: CASSRTATQHF. CDR3 DNA sequence: TGTGCCAGCAGTCGGACAGCCACCCAGCATTTT.

The chain joins TRBV5-1 to TRBJ2-3; D uncertain. The V gene lost 4 bases and the J gene lost 1 base, with 10 bases spanning the gap. Germline CDR1 and CDR2: SGHRS and YFSETQ. This CDR3 contains 14 residues. The CDR3 region is CASSPKDGTDTQYF. The CDR3 nucleotides are TGCGCCAGCAGCCCCAAAGACGGCACAGATACGCAGTATTTT.

This clonotype appeared a few times. This rearrangement joins TRBV7-9 to TRBJ1-4; D not resolved. The V end was cut by 0 bases, the J end by 8 bases, with 4 bases between. Germline values: CDR1 SEHNR, CDR2 FQNEAQ (reference sequence). This CDR3 contains 12 residues. The CDR3 DNA reads TGTGCCAGCAGCTTAGCCGACGAAAAACTGTTTTTT. This translates into CASSLADEKLFF.

This clonotype was detected a few times. V and J are TRBV7-9 and TRBJ2-3; either TRBD1 or TRBD2 may fit D (5 bases each). Trimming removed 5 bases at V and 2 bases at J, with 17 bases between. Per the germline V gene, CDR1 is SEHNR and CDR2 is FQNEAQ (reference sequence). The CDR3 sequence is 16 residues long. The CDR3 here is CASSRGDGSYTDTQYF. Here the CDR3 DNA reads TGTGCCAGCAGCCGTGGGGACGGGTCATACACAGATACGCAGTATTTT.

The rearrangement uses TRBV20-1 and TRBJ2-2; D perhaps matches TRBD2 (7 bases). Trimming took off 1 base at V and 4 bases at J, with 13 bases between the two ends. This CDR3 contains 15 residues. Germline V lookup: CDR1 DFQATT, CDR2 SNEGSKA (reference sequence). The CDR3 DNA is TGCAGTGCTAGAGTCACGCGGGGGCCCACCGGGGAGCTGTTTTTT. Translated: CSARVTRGPTGELFF.

This clonotype was recorded a few times. The V call is TRBV28, the J call TRBJ2-2, with 11 bases lining up with TRBD1. With 5 bases clipped from V and 4 bases from J, the junction kept 6 bases outside the gene matches. CDR1 and CDR2 (germline): MDHEN, SYDVKM. The CDR3 consists of 16 residues. The CDR3 nucleotides read TGTGCCAGCAGTCCCACCGGGACAGGGGGCACCGGGGAGCTGTTTTTT. It codes for CASSPTGTGGTGELFF.

In its sample, this clonotype was seen once. The chain recombines TRBV7-8 with TRBJ2-1; TRBD2 matches at 12 bases. Germline-derived CDR1 and CDR2 are SGHVS and FQNEAQ. Trimming at V came to 5 bases and at J to 4 bases, leaving 9 bases not matched to a gene. This CDR3 is built from 17 residues. The CDR3 loop is CASSPRLAGAHYNEQFF. The CDR3 DNA reads TGTGCCAGCAGCCCACGACTAGCGGGGGCCCATTACAATGAGCAGTTCTTC.

This clonotype was seen a handful of times. The V call is TRBV11-3, the J call TRBJ2-1, with 12 bases lining up with TRBD2. Germline CDR1 and CDR2: SGHNT and YENEEA. The CDR3 covers 17 residues. V gave up 0 bases and J gave up 8 bases; unmatched junction bases: 8. The CDR3 DNA follows: TGTGCCAGCAGCTTAGATGTTCTAGCGGGAGGGTATGATGAGCAGTTCTTC. This gives the protein CASSLDVLAGGYDEQFF.

The chain joins TRBV18 to TRBJ2-1; D gene uncertain. Deletions cut 2 bases from V and 0 bases from J, with 11 bases between. The CDR3 loop spans 16 amino acids. The germline gives CDR1 KGHSH, CDR2 LQKENI. The CDR3 DNA follows: TGTGCCAGCTCACCAGGGCATACAAGCTCCTACAATGAGCAGTTCTTC. Protein: CASSPGHTSSYNEQFF.

This clonotype has ten or more counts. This chain links TRBV5-1 with TRBJ2-3; the match to TRBD2 covers 9 bases. The V segment lost 5 bases and the J segment 2 bases; nucleotides outside the gene matches: 3. The germline CDR1 and CDR2 sequences are SGHRS and YFSETQ. This CDR3 has 14 residues. Written as DNA, the CDR3 is TGCGCCAGCAGGACTAGCGGTTCCACAGATACGCAGTATTTT. This sequence encodes CASRTSGSTDTQYF.

The V and J genes are TRBV7-9 and TRBJ2-3; D gene uncertain. V was clipped by 1 base and J by 7 bases, with 6 bases between them. Germline CDR1 and CDR2: SEHNR and FQNEAQ (reference sequence). CDR3 size: 12 residues. The CDR3 nucleotides are TGTGCCAGCAGCTTAGTGGGGAATACGCAGTATTTT. Its protein is CASSLVGNTQYF.

This clonotype was seen repeatedly, ten times or more. The V call is TRBV9, the J call TRBJ2-5; weak D call: TRBD1 (5 bases). Looked up from germline, CDR1 is SGDLS and CDR2 is YYNGEE. V lost 4 bases and J lost 1, with 11 bases in between. The CDR3 has 14 residues. The CDR3 sequence: CASSTHRGQETQYF. Written as DNA, the CDR3 is TGTGCCAGCAGCACCCATAGGGGCCAAGAGACCCAGTACTTC.

V gene TRBV20-1 combines with J gene TRBJ2-3; 9 nucleotides align to TRBD2. Germline V gene sequence: CDR1 DFQATT, CDR2 SNEGSKA (reference sequence). Unmatched junction bases numbered 4, after V lost 7 bases and J lost 2 bases. The CDR3 is made up of 13 amino acids. CDR3 bases: TGCAGTGTTCAGCGGGGGGTCACAGATACGCAGTATTTT. Translated: CSVQRGVTDTQYF.

Only a few counts were recorded for this clonotype. The chain couples TRBV3-1 to TRBJ1-2; 8 nucleotides agree with TRBD1. J was trimmed by 6 bases and V by 3 bases; bases with no gene match: 9. Germline lookup yields CDR1 LGHDT and CDR2 YNNKEL (reference sequence). This CDR3 spans 15 amino acids. CDR3 region: CASSHFQGQVNGYTF. The CDR3 bases are TGTGCCAGCAGCCATTTTCAGGGACAGGTTAATGGCTACACCTTC.

This clonotype appeared a few times. This CDR3 reads CASSRLPNTGELFF. CDR3 DNA: TGTGCCAGCAGTAGACTACCCAACACCGGGGAGCTGTTTTTT. V and J are TRBV7-2 and TRBJ2-2; weak D call: TRBD2 (5 bases). Germline CDR1 SGHTA, CDR2 FQGNSA. The CDR3 is 14 residues long. Trimming cost V 6 bases and J 2 bases, with 10 bases left between them. Full variable domain (rest looked up from reference TRBV7-2 and TRBJ2-2): GAGVSQSPSNKVTEKGKDVELRCDPISGHTALYWYRQSLGQGLEFLIYFQGNSAPDKSGLPSDRFSAERTGGSVSTLTIQRTQQEDSAVYLCASSRLPNTGELFFGEGSRLTVL.

The rearrangement links TRBV6-2 or TRBV6-3 to TRBJ1-1; no reliable D call. The germline V and J ends were trimmed by 4 bases and 6 bases, with 21 bases remaining between them. The length of the CDR3 is 16 residues. Germline assignment: CDR1 MNHEY and CDR2 SVGEGT. The CDR3 DNA sequence: TGTGCCAGCAGTTCTGCAGGCCGAACACTGAAGTCTGAAGCTTTCTTT. Encoded protein: CASSSAGRTLKSEAFF.

Only a few counts were recorded for this clonotype. J is TRBJ1-5 and V is TRBV10-2; unclear D gene. This CDR3 spans 13 amino acids. Germline V gene data show CDR1 as WSHSY and CDR2 as SAAADI. V was clipped by 6 bases and J by 3 bases, with 9 bases between them. The CDR3 sequence is CASRRTDNQPQHF. In DNA, the CDR3 is TGCGCCAGCAGGAGGACTGACAATCAGCCCCAGCATTTT.

This clonotype has more than one count but fewer than ten. The V and J genes are TRBV6-1 and TRBJ2-3; TRBD2 is a possible D gene (5 bases). The CDR3 sequence is 15 residues long. CDR1 is MNHNS and CDR2 is SASEGT in the germline V gene. V lost 10 bases and J lost 1, with 18 bases in between. The CDR3: CATGRGLARTDTQYF. The CDR3 DNA reads as TGTGCCACCGGAAGAGGCCTAGCTCGCACAGATACGCAGTATTTT.

V gene TRBV5-1 combines with J gene TRBJ1-5; D ambiguous. This CDR3 is 15 amino acids long. Per the germline V gene, CDR1 is SGHRS and CDR2 is YFSETQ. Trimming shortened V by 0 bases and J by 0 bases, and 7 bases separated the two germline ends. The CDR3 coding sequence is TGCGCCAGCAGCTTGGTGGATGTTAGCAATCAGCCCCAGCATTTT. Translation gives CASSLVDVSNQPQHF.

This clonotype occurred many times. The chain recombines TRBV20-1 with TRBJ2-3; D uncertain. Germline values: CDR1 DFQATT, CDR2 SNEGSKA (reference sequence). Trimming took 7 bases from V and 6 from J, leaving 17 bases between them. This CDR3 comprises 13 residues. CDR3 region: CSGRLSPKDTQYF. In DNA, the CDR3 is TGCAGTGGCAGACTTAGCCCTAAGGATACGCAGTATTTT.

The chain is built from TRBV6-5 and TRBJ2-1; possible D gene TRBD2, 5 bases. The CDR3 extends over 14 amino acids. The germline V gene has CDR1 MNHEY and CDR2 SVGAGI. V lost 5 bases, J lost 5 bases, and 13 bases lay in between. The DNA of the CDR3 is TGTGCCAGCAGTACTCGGACTTTGAACAATGAGCAGTTCTTC. This sequence encodes CASSTRTLNNEQFF.

This clonotype was seen more than once but under ten times. V gene TRBV18 combines with J gene TRBJ1-6, with D tentatively TRBD1 (5 bases). Trimming left V 6 bases short and J 8 bases short, with 20 bases between. Germline V gene sequence: CDR1 KGHSH, CDR2 LQKENI. The CDR3 has 16 residues. In DNA, the CDR3 is TGTGCCAGCTCGCCCGCCGGGACGACCACTTATTCACCCCTCCACTTT. This gives the protein CASSPAGTTTYSPLHF.

This clonotype was detected ten times or more. The chain is built from TRBV12-3 or TRBV12-4 and TRBJ2-7, with TRBD1 matching 7 bases. After removal of 6 bases from V and 4 bases from J, the junction contained 3 bases not matched to a gene. CDR3 length equals 12 residues. In nucleotides, the CDR3 is TGTGCCAGCAGCCGGACAGGTTACGAGCAGTACTTC. Amino acid sequence: CASSRTGYEQYF.

This chain links TRBV5-1 with TRBJ2-2; the D call may be TRBD1 or TRBD2 (5 bases each). The V gene's germline CDR1 is SGHRS and CDR2 YFSETQ. The CDR3 sequence is 15 residues long. Trimming pared 4 bases from V and 5 bases from J, leaving 15 bases between. The CDR3 bases are TGCGCCAGCAGCACGGACACTTCGGGAACCGGGGAGCTGTTTTTT. It encodes CASSTDTSGTGELFF.

The CDR3 nucleotides read TGCAGTGCTAGAGGCTCCGGGACCATAGATGAAAAACTGTTTTTT. Encoded protein: CSARGSGTIDEKLFF. V usage is TRBV20-1 and J usage is TRBJ1-4; tentatively, D is TRBD1 (5 bases). Germline V lookup: CDR1 DFQATT, CDR2 SNEGSKA (reference sequence). Trimming removed 1 base from V and 6 bases from J, with 15 bases in between. CDR3 length: 15 amino acids.

This chain links TRBV29-1 with TRBJ2-5; 8 bases line up with TRBD2. The germline V gene has CDR1 SQVTM and CDR2 ANQGSEA. The CDR3 has 14 amino acids. V lost 4 bases, J lost 1 base, and 5 bases stayed unmatched. In nucleotides, the CDR3 is TGCAGCGTTGGCCCTAGCGGGTCCCAAGAGACCCAGTACTTC. Its protein product is CSVGPSGSQETQYF.

This chain connects TRBV5-5 to TRBJ2-1; D is unclear. Germline V gene data show CDR1 as SGHKS and CDR2 as YYEKEE (reference sequence). Trimming removed 3 bases at V and 4 bases at J, with 11 bases between. The CDR3 is 14 amino acids. As DNA, the CDR3 is TGTGCCAGCAGCTCCTTAGTAGGTTACAATGAGCAGTTCTTC. Amino acids: CASSSLVGYNEQFF. Looking up the rest from reference TRBV5-5 and TRBJ2-1 gives the full variable domain: DAGVTQSPTHLIKTRGQQVTLRCSPISGHKSVSWYQQVLGQGPQFIFQYYEKEERGRGNFPDRFSARQFPNYSSELNVNALLLGDSALYLCASSSLVGYNEQFFGPGTRLTVL.